This T cell receptor beta chain stems from a study of T cell repertoires in ileal Crohn's disease. Adults with ileal or ileocolonic Crohn's disease and an indication for resection were eligible. As regards this clone: Its specificity is unknown.

Study-wide points: Compared with non-smokers, active smokers at surgery showed more clonal expansions.

Germline V CDR1 and CDR2: SGHRS, YFSETQ. This CDR3 comprises 13 residues. Repertoires were generated with immunoSEQ multiplex PCR, while TCRdb's copy carries only in-frame clones and drops some. The sample shows some 30,000 clones, around 77% of them seen only once. This receptor was identified in an adult with Crohn's disease. The sequenced material came from ileal tissue. The V gene is TRBV5-1, the J gene TRBJ2-5, with D possibly TRBD2 on 5 matching bases. TRBJ2-7 explains the end of the DNA better; the J call may be wrong. For the CDR3, the DNA is TGCGCCAGCAGCGTGGACTTTTTCTACGAGCAGTACTTC. This codes for CASSVDFFYEQYF.